Shown below are 26 T cell receptor beta chains from a single sample sequenced in a study of low-dose radiotherapy and immunotherapy resistance in tumors. Indicated time point: before trial treatment. With TRAV- and TRBV-specific primers, first-strand cDNA was made, covering the alpha and beta chains. The PCR that amplified TCRs ran for about 18 cycles, relying on a constant-region primer and a V-primer adapter. TCRdb analysed the reads with MiXCR anew, one entry per CDR3 protein. Here the sample spans under 70,000 distinct CDR3 sequences, almost 25% being singletons. Specimen: PBMCs, collected before treatment. Every receptor here comes from a male donor with prostate cancer.

This clonotype was detected many times. This chain links TRBV5-1 with TRBJ2-5; D not certain. The CDR3 extends over 14 amino acids. Germline V lookup: CDR1 SGHRS, CDR2 YFSETQ. V was shortened by 1 base and J by 4 bases, with 11 bases between the two germline ends. This chain's CDR3 is CASSLSPGAETQYF. In DNA form, the CDR3 reads TGCGCCAGCAGCTTGTCACCAGGCGCAGAGACCCAGTACTTC.

As regards this clonotype: A far larger clone is only one base removed, so a read error is likely. The chain links TRBV10-1 to TRBJ2-1; D may be TRBD2 (6 bases). The CDR3 runs 16 residues. Germline CDR1 WNHNN, CDR2 SYGVQD (reference sequence). The CDR3 reads CASSEARAEGPNEQFF. As DNA, the CDR3 is TGTGCCAGCAGTGAAGCTCGAGCGGAGGGGCCCAATGAGCAGTTCTTC.

This clonotype has ten or more counts. This rearrangement joins TRBV25-1 to TRBJ2-1; perhaps TRBD1 as D (6 bases). Trimming cost V 3 bases and J 12 bases, with 18 bases left between them. The CDR3 length is 14 residues. Germline CDR1 is MGHDK and CDR2 is SYGVNS. The CDR3 DNA sequence: TGTGCCAGCAGTGAGGACGTCCGGCTACAGGGGCAGTTCTTC. This encodes CASSEDVRLQGQFF. Based on the CDR3 plus reference TRBV25-1 and TRBJ2-1, the full variable domain is EADIYQTPRYLVIGTGKKITLECSQTMGHDKMYWYQQDPGMELHLIHYSYGVNSTEKGDLSSESTVSRIRTEHFPLTLESARPSHTSQYLCASSEDVRLQGQFFGPGTRLTVL.

This clonotype was recorded at least ten times. This chain uses TRBV24-1 with TRBJ2-3, with TRBD2 matching 9 bases. The CDR3 contains 16 residues. With 6 bases clipped from V and 0 bases from J, the junction kept 6 bases outside the gene matches. The germline V gene has CDR1 KGHDR and CDR2 SFDVKD. In DNA form, the CDR3 reads TGTGCCACCAGTCTGGCTAGCGGGGTGAGCACAGATACGCAGTATTTT. Its translation: CATSLASGVSTDTQYF.

This clonotype has more than one count but fewer than ten. The V and J genes are TRBV28 and TRBJ2-7; 10 bases match TRBD2. V shed 8 bases and J 1 base; nucleotides not matched to a gene: 17. Germline V gene lookup returns CDR1 MDHEN and CDR2 SYDVKM. This CDR3 is built from 18 residues. The CDR3 loop reads CASLALPSGGTLSYEQYF. Here the CDR3 DNA reads TGTGCCAGCCTCGCCCTGCCTAGCGGGGGTACCCTTTCCTACGAGCAGTACTTC.

At least ten counts were recorded for this clonotype. V gene TRBV20-1 combines with J gene TRBJ2-7; 11 nucleotides agree with TRBD1. Germline CDR1 DFQATT, CDR2 SNEGSKA (reference sequence). The J segment lost 2 bases and the V segment lost 7 bases, leaving 4 bases of the junction unmatched. This CDR3 spans 13 amino acids. The DNA of the CDR3 is TGCAGTGTTCCGGGACAGGGGGCCTACGAGCAGTACTTC. Residues: CSVPGQGAYEQYF.

For this clonotype: A read error likely explains this, since a far larger clone differs by one base. The CDR3 nucleotides read TGTGCCAGCAGTTTTGGGGGGGGCCTCAATGAGCAGTACTTC. It is translated as CASSFGGGLNEQYF. V gene TRBV12-3 or TRBV12-4 combines with J gene TRBJ2-7; weak D call: TRBD2 (7 bases). This CDR3 has 14 amino acids. V lost 3 bases and J lost 7, with 16 bases in between.

This clonotype was observed at least ten times. This chain connects TRBV24-1 to TRBJ2-2; D unclear. The V end lost 8 bases, the J end lost 0 bases, and 0 bases lay between the germline ends. The germline V gene has CDR1 KGHDR and CDR2 SFDVKD. The CDR3 length is 11 residues. For the CDR3, the DNA is TGTGCCACCACGAACACCGGGGAGCTGTTTTTT. Encoded protein: CATTNTGELFF.

This clonotype was seen ten or more times. The CDR3 reads CSVDPGVSAAFF. Here the CDR3 DNA reads TGCAGCGTTGATCCCGGGGTGAGTGCCGCTTTCTTT. V is TRBV29-1 and J is TRBJ1-1, with D uncertain. Germline V CDR1 and CDR2: SQVTM, ANQGSEA. V was pared by 3 bases and J by 11 bases, with 16 bases between. CDR3 length: 12 amino acids. The full variable domain, rest sourced from reference TRBV29-1 and TRBJ1-1, is SAVISQKPSRDICQRGTSLTIQCQVDSQVTMMFWYRQQPGQSLTLIATANQGSEATYESGFVIDKFPISRPNLTFSTLTVSNMSPEDSSIYLCSVDPGVSAAFFGQGTRLTVV.

In regard to this clonotype: A far bigger clonotype differs at one base, so this is likely a read error. The chain recombines TRBV13 with TRBJ1-2; TRBD1 aligns across 10 bases. With V trimmed by 4 bases and J by 4 bases, 0 bases remained unmatched. This CDR3 comprises 13 residues. The germline V gene encodes CDR1 PRHDT and CDR2 FYEKMQ (reference sequence). The CDR3 loop is CASSWTGGYGYTF. CDR3 nucleotides: TGTGCCAGCAGCTGGACAGGGGGCTATGGCTACACCTTC.

This clonotype was found many times. The chain carries TRBV6-1 and TRBJ1-5; possibly TRBD1 for D (5 bases). Trimming stripped 2 bases from V and 7 bases from J, with 9 bases between. The CDR3 length is 13 residues. Germline V gene lookup returns CDR1 MNHNS and CDR2 SASEGT. DNA of the CDR3: TGTGCCAGCAGTGAAAGCAGGGCCCAGCCCCAGCATTTT. This encodes CASSESRAQPQHF.

In its sample, this clonotype was seen many times. The chain carries TRBV27 and TRBJ1-2; the D gene is possibly TRBD1 (5 bases). Trimming pared 4 bases from V and 4 bases from J, leaving 10 bases between. The CDR3 runs to 13 residues. Germline V CDR1 and CDR2: MNHEY, SMNVEV (reference sequence). The CDR3 DNA follows: TGTGCCAGCAGTTCCGGGACCTCCTATGGCTACACCTTC. Its translation is CASSSGTSYGYTF.

This clonotype was found many times. The chain carries TRBV19 and TRBJ2-2; no reliable D call. The CDR3 spans 14 residues. V was cut by 9 bases and J by 2 bases, with 13 bases left in between. Germline-derived CDR1 and CDR2 are LNHDA and SQIVND (reference sequence). The CDR3 is CASARAHNTGELFF. In nucleotides, the CDR3 is TGTGCCAGCGCCCGGGCGCATAACACCGGGGAGCTGTTTTTT.

This clonotype is medium-sized within its sample. This chain uses TRBV5-4 with TRBJ2-1; D possibly corresponds to TRBD1 (6 bases). The V gene's germline CDR1 is SGHNT and CDR2 YYREEE (reference sequence). The length of the CDR3 is 15 residues. V was trimmed by 1 base and J by 4 bases, leaving 12 bases between them. CDR3 loop: CASSLFQGRYNEQFF. CDR3 DNA: TGTGCCAGCAGCTTGTTTCAGGGGCGGTACAATGAGCAGTTCTTC.

The sample holds many counts of this clonotype. The genes are TRBV7-6 and TRBJ1-6, with D unclear. Looked up from germline, CDR1 is SGHVS and CDR2 is FNYEAQ. The V gene lost 1 base and the J gene lost 7 bases, with 5 bases spanning the gap. The CDR3 consists of 13 residues. CDR3 bases: TGTGCCAGCAGCTTAGGACTCAATTCACCCCTCCACTTT. Protein: CASSLGLNSPLHF.

This clonotype showed up many times. The chain couples TRBV5-1 to TRBJ2-7; 8 bases agree with TRBD1. V lost 0 bases and J lost 3; bases outside the gene matches: 5. The CDR3 sequence is 15 residues long. CDR1 and CDR2 (germline): SGHRS, YFSETQ. The DNA of the CDR3 is TGCGCCAGCAGCTTGGGACAGGGGTGGAACTACGAGCAGTACTTC. Translating it yields CASSLGQGWNYEQYF.

The V call is TRBV4-1, the J call TRBJ2-2; D call uncertain. Germline assignment: CDR1 MGHRA and CDR2 YSYEKL. V lost 1 base and J lost 4, with 7 bases in between. This CDR3 is 14 amino acids long. CDR3 sequence reads: CASSQGQSTGELFF. The CDR3 coding sequence is TGCGCCAGCAGCCAAGGGCAGAGCACCGGGGAGCTGTTTTTT.

The rearrangement links TRBV9 to TRBJ1-6, with a possible D match to TRBD1 (5 bases). The CDR3 consists of 15 residues. The V and J ends lost 5 bases and 8 bases respectively, with 17 bases between them. Germline CDR1 is SGDLS and CDR2 is YYNGEE. CDR3 DNA sequence: TGTGCCAGCAGTGCCAGTGGGGGAACGGATTCACCCCTCCACTTT. Translation: CASSASGGTDSPLHF. Variable domain in full (rest from reference TRBV9 and TRBJ1-6): DSGVTQTPKHLITATGQRVTLRCSPRSGDLSVYWYQQSLDQGLQFLIQYYNGEERAKGNILERFSAQQFPDLHSELNLSSLELGDSALYFCASSASGGTDSPLHFGNGTRLTVT.

This clonotype was counted many times. The chain couples TRBV5-1 to TRBJ2-1; D not certain. Germline CDR1 SGHRS, CDR2 YFSETQ. Trimming removed 0 bases from V and 8 bases from J, with 12 bases in between. The CDR3 runs 14 residues. For the CDR3, the DNA is TGCGCCAGCAGCTTGGCCACGGTTTTGGATGAGCAGTTCTTC. This encodes CASSLATVLDEQFF. Combining the CDR3 with reference TRBV5-1 and TRBJ2-1 gives the whole variable domain KAGVTQTPRYLIKTRGQQVTLSCSPISGHRSVSWYQQTPGQGLQFLFEYFSETQRNKGNFPGRFSGRQFSNSRSEMNVSTLELGDSALYLCASSLATVLDEQFFGPGTRLTVL.

This clonotype was found many times. V gene TRBV7-2 combines with J gene TRBJ2-7; 11 bases agree with TRBD2. Germline CDR1 SGHTA, CDR2 FQGNSA. Trimming removed 4 bases from V and 3 bases from J; junction bases left unmatched: 5. The CDR3 loop spans 15 amino acids. This CDR3 reads CASSSGLAAYYEQYF. DNA for the CDR3: TGTGCCAGCAGCTCGGGACTAGCGGCCTACTACGAGCAGTACTTC. Complete variable domain (other parts from reference TRBV7-2 and TRBJ2-7): GAGVSQSPSNKVTEKGKDVELRCDPISGHTALYWYRQSLGQGLEFLIYFQGNSAPDKSGLPSDRFSAERTGGSVSTLTIQRTQQEDSAVYLCASSSGLAAYYEQYFGPGTRLTVT.

This clonotype has ten or more counts. The V gene is TRBV5-6, the J gene TRBJ1-1; 9 bases are a match to TRBD1. This CDR3 region has 16 residues. Looked up from germline, CDR1 is SGHDT and CDR2 is YYEEEE. V shed 2 bases, J shed 6 bases, and the junction held 11 bases outside the gene matches. CDR3 DNA: TGTGCCAGCAGCTTTAATACAGGGGGCGGTTGGTCTGAAGCTTTCTTT. Protein sequence: CASSFNTGGGWSEAFF.

This clonotype has ten or more counts. The J gene is TRBJ2-3, the V gene TRBV6-2 or TRBV6-3, with D perhaps matching TRBD1 or TRBD2 (5 bases each). From germline, CDR1 is MNHEY and CDR2 SVGEGT. This CDR3 comprises 15 residues. Trimming left V 0 bases short and J 7 bases short, with 14 bases between. CDR3 sequence (DNA): TGTGCCAGCAGTTACTCCGCGGGCAGGGTAAATACGCAGTATTTT. This codes for CASSYSAGRVNTQYF.

The chain recombines TRBV5-4 with TRBJ2-3; the D is unclear. CDR1 and CDR2 (germline): SGHNT, YYREEE (reference sequence). This CDR3 comprises 15 residues. V lost 0 bases and J lost 2, with 10 bases in between. CDR3: CASSLASTYTDTQYF. In DNA form, the CDR3 reads TGTGCCAGCAGCTTGGCCTCCACCTACACAGATACGCAGTATTTT.

V and J are TRBV6-1 and TRBJ2-2; 10 bases are shared with TRBD2. The CDR3 extends over 13 amino acids. Germline V CDR1 and CDR2: MNHNS, SASEGT. V lost 10 bases, J lost 5 bases, and 4 bases stayed unmatched. The CDR3 nucleotides are TGTGCCATGACTAGCGGGTCTACCGGGGAGCTGTTTTTT. It translates to CAMTSGSTGELFF.

The chain uses TRBV2 and TRBJ2-7; weak D call: TRBD1 (6 bases). Germline values: CDR1 SNHLY, CDR2 FYNNEI. The V end lost 0 bases, the J end lost 6 bases, and 12 bases lay between the germline ends. The CDR3 is 14 amino acids. The CDR3 is CASSEALLRGEQYF. Here the CDR3 DNA reads TGTGCCAGCAGTGAAGCGCTTCTCAGGGGCGAGCAGTACTTC.

This clonotype was counted at least ten times. The rearrangement links TRBV9 to TRBJ2-7, with D possibly matching TRBD1 (5 bases). Per the germline V gene, CDR1 is SGDLS and CDR2 is YYNGEE. The CDR3 has 14 residues. V was pared by 4 bases and J by 7 bases, with 18 bases between. The chain's CDR3 is CASSQTPYSGEQYF. The CDR3 nucleotides read TGTGCCAGCAGCCAGACCCCCTACTCAGGGGAGCAGTACTTC.